A selection of T cell receptor beta chains follows, all from one sample in a study of OX40 agonist ivuxolimab in advanced cancers. Clones were read by immunoSEQ multiplex PCR, and TCRdb kept only the in-frame ones, dropping some. The profile covers fewer than 85,000 clones, with more than 90% appearing a single time and 0.3% to 0.45% taken by the ten largest. The sample consisted of CD4+ or CD8+ T cells sorted from blood, taken in a trial of the OX40 agonist ivuxolimab. The receptors derive from an adult with an advanced solid tumor such as melanoma, head and neck, liver or kidney cancer. Both conserved end residues are part of each CDR3. The D gene is left open where the match is weak. A row's size may be missing; if present it is once, few, many or a size class.

d_call	v_call	clone_size	j_call	cdr3_aa
TRBD1	TRBV7-2	NA	TRBJ1-4	CASSLFQGGNEKLFF
NA	TRBV27	NA	TRBJ2-3	CASSSPIADTQYF
TRBD1	TRBV5-1	NA	TRBJ2-7	CASSTGTGGMYEQYF
NA	TRBV10-2	NA	TRBJ2-1	CASSESTSINGEQFF
NA	TRBV5-4	NA	TRBJ2-2	CASSFGEEGPLFF
TRBD2	TRBV7-8	NA	TRBJ2-1	CASSLQLAGSEQFF
TRBD1	TRBV19	once	TRBJ2-5	CASSFTGGGETQYF
TRBD1	TRBV18	NA	TRBJ1-2	CASSPFGGGDGYTF
TRBD2	TRBV7-9	NA	TRBJ2-5	CASGQGLAGVETQYF
NA	TRBV19	NA	TRBJ2-5	CASSLTQETQYF
NA	TRBV5-4	NA	TRBJ2-5	CASSRDNQETQYF
NA	TRBV10-3	NA	TRBJ2-2	CASRGGAGTGELFF
NA	TRBV10-3	NA	TRBJ1-4	CATNNGRTTNEKLFF
TRBD2	TRBV18	NA	TRBJ2-7	CASSPSSGTYEQYF
TRBD1	TRBV5-4	NA	TRBJ1-6	CASSSRQGINSPLHF
NA	TRBV9	NA	TRBJ2-3	CASSAGGSAFTDTQYF
NA	TRBV28	once	TRBJ1-5	CASSPLNQPQHF
TRBD1	TRBV7-2	once	TRBJ2-5	CASSGARQGETQYF
NA	TRBV5-1	NA	TRBJ1-4	CASSLGGASTNEKLFF
NA	TRBV28	NA	TRBJ2-4	CASSLDTGVGYF
NA	TRBV27	NA	TRBJ2-3	CASKRPGQNTDTQYF
TRBD1	TRBV5-4	once	TRBJ2-2	CASSLAPGQGATGELFF
TRBD1	TRBV28	NA	TRBJ2-2	CASGQGQNTGELFF
NA	TRBV2	NA	TRBJ2-7	CASSPLLVILSYEQYF
NA	TRBV27	NA	TRBJ2-3	CASSKGVGATDTQYF
NA	TRBV7-8	NA	TRBJ2-1	CASTEYNEQFF
NA	TRBV7-9	NA	TRBJ1-4	CASSKKGNEKLFF
NA	TRBV19	NA	TRBJ2-3	CASSIGGGSTDTQYF
NA	TRBV19	NA	TRBJ2-2	CASSIVRGALSTGELFF
TRBD1	TRBV18	NA	TRBJ2-3	CASSPGQGYTDTQYF
TRBD2	TRBV10-3	NA	TRBJ2-7	CAITGGQTYEQYF
NA	TRBV10-3	NA	TRBJ2-2	CASRSVLGNGTGELFF
NA	TRBV5-1	NA	TRBJ2-1	CASSLAFQGRGNEQFF
TRBD1	TRBV7-8	NA	TRBJ2-2	CASSSDRGYTNTGELFF
NA	TRBV5-5	NA	TRBJ2-1	CASSLDPTSWEQFF
NA	TRBV28	NA	TRBJ2-7	CASSFGGSGSYEQYF